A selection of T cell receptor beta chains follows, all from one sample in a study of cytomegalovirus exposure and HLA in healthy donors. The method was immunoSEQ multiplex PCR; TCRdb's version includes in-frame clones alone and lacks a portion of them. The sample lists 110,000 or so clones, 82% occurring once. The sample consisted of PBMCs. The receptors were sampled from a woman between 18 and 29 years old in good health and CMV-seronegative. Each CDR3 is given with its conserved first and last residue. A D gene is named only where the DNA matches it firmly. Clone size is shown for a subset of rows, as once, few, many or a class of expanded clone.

CDR3: CASSIGLAGGETQYF; DNA: TGTGCCAGTAGTATTGGCCTAGCGGGGGGTGAGACCCAGTACTTC; J: TRBJ2-5; V: TRBV19; size: few; D: TRBD2
CDR3: CASSPGENEQFF; DNA: TGTGCCAGCAGCCCGGGGGAAAATGAGCAGTTCTTC; J: TRBJ2-1; V: TRBV7-9; size: -; D: -
CDR3: CASSLESGAGAETQYF; DNA: TGTGCCAGCAGCTTAGAATCTGGAGCAGGGGCAGAGACCCAGTACTTC; J: TRBJ2-5; V: TRBV11-3; size: -; D: -
CDR3: CASSLVTQGDTIYF; DNA: TGTGCCAGCAGCTTAGTAACGCAGGGCGACACCATATATTTT; J: TRBJ1-3; V: TRBV11-3; size: -; D: -
CDR3: CASREDRENTEAFF; DNA: TGTGCCAGTAGGGAGGACAGGGAGAACACTGAAGCTTTCTTT; J: TRBJ1-1; V: TRBV19; size: -; D: TRBD1
CDR3: CASSEGAYEQYF; DNA: TGTGCCAGCAGCGAGGGGGCTTACGAGCAGTACTTC; J: TRBJ2-7; V: TRBV27; size: -; D: TRBD1
CDR3: CASSSTGQTYEQYF; DNA: TGTGCCAGCAGTTCTACTGGACAGACCTACGAGCAGTACTTC; J: TRBJ2-7; V: TRBV27; size: -; D: -
CDR3: CASSFRTDNEKLFF; DNA: TGTGCCAGCAGCTTCCGGACTGATAATGAAAAACTGTTTTTT; J: TRBJ1-4; V: TRBV7-9; size: -; D: -
CDR3: CASSTVGASTNEKLFF; DNA: TGTGCCAGTAGTACGGTGGGGGCCTCAACTAATGAAAAACTGTTTTTT; J: TRBJ1-4; V: TRBV19; size: -; D: -
CDR3: CASSLGGTVSYEQYF; DNA: TGTGCCAGCAGTTTAGGGGGGACAGTCTCCTACGAGCAGTACTTC; J: TRBJ2-7; V: TRBV28; size: -; D: -
CDR3: CASSRDIGGYPF; DNA: TGTGCCAGCAGCCGGGACATAGGGGGCTACCCCTTC; J: TRBJ1-2; V: TRBV7-9; size: -; D: TRBD1
CDR3: CASSPETGKNIQYF; DNA: TGTGCCAGCAGCCCTGAGACGGGGAAAAACATTCAGTACTTC; J: TRBJ2-4; V: TRBV5-6; size: -; D: -
CDR3: CASSDRFVPEAFF; DNA: TGTGCCAGCAGTGACCGGTTTGTTCCTGAAGCTTTCTTT; J: TRBJ1-1; V: TRBV25-1; size: few; D: -
CDR3: CASSSGLAGGIQYF; DNA: TGTGCCAGCAGCTCGGGACTAGCGGGGGGGATTCAGTACTTC; J: TRBJ2-4; V: TRBV7-9; size: few; D: TRBD2
CDR3: CASTSLGAGRNYNEQFF; DNA: TGTGCCAGCACTTCACTTGGGGCGGGAAGAAACTACAATGAGCAGTTCTTC; J: TRBJ2-1; V: TRBV11-2; size: -; D: -
CDR3: CASSPGDGAFF; DNA: TGTGCCAGCAGTCCCGGGGATGGAGCTTTCTTT; J: TRBJ1-1; V: TRBV6-5; size: -; D: -
CDR3: CASSSGQMNTEAFF; DNA: TGTGCCAGCAGCTCCGGACAGATGAACACTGAAGCTTTCTTT; J: TRBJ1-1; V: TRBV7-2; size: -; D: -
CDR3: CASSRGGIQETQYF; DNA: TGTGCCAGCAGCCGAGGGGGTATCCAAGAGACCCAGTACTTC; J: TRBJ2-5; V: TRBV7-8; size: -; D: -
CDR3: CASSLAGANYGYTF; DNA: TGTGCCAGCAGCTTGGCAGGGGCTAACTATGGCTACACCTTC; J: TRBJ1-2; V: TRBV5-6; size: -; D: -
CDR3: CASSLFWETGDGETQYF; DNA: TGTGCCAGCAGCTTATTTTGGGAGACAGGCGATGGGGAGACCCAGTACTTC; J: TRBJ2-5; V: TRBV13; size: once; D: -
CDR3: CASSLVLGGTQYF; DNA: TGCGCCAGCAGCTTGGTGCTGGGGGGGACCCAGTACTTC; J: TRBJ2-5; V: TRBV5-1; size: once; D: -
CDR3: CASSPYGGVTRYEQYF; DNA: TGTGCCAGCAGCCCCTACGGGGGGGTAACTCGCTACGAGCAGTACTTC; J: TRBJ2-7; V: TRBV27; size: -; D: TRBD2
CDR3: CASSEIRGMPEAFF; DNA: TGTGCCAGCAGTGAAATCAGGGGAATGCCTGAAGCTTTCTTT; J: TRBJ1-1; V: TRBV25-1; size: -; D: -
CDR3: CASSSGVWNSPLHF; DNA: TGTGCCAGCAGTTCCGGGGTATGGAATTCACCCCTCCACTTT; J: TRBJ1-6; V: TRBV6-5; size: -; D: -
CDR3: CASAPKKGDRTNTEAFF; DNA: TGTGCTAGTGCCCCAAAAAAGGGGGACAGGACGAACACTGAAGCTTTCTTT; J: TRBJ1-1; V: TRBV12-5; size: -; D: TRBD1
CDR3: CASSPPPTFSYNEQFF; DNA: TGTGCCAGCTCACCACCCCCTACTTTCTCCTACAATGAGCAGTTCTTC; J: TRBJ2-1; V: TRBV18; size: -; D: -
CDR3: CASTSPGTPPNQPQHF; DNA: TGTGCCAGCACCTCTCCCGGGACACCACCGAATCAGCCCCAGCATTTT; J: TRBJ1-5; V: TRBV28; size: -; D: -
CDR3: CASSQGTSGANIQYF; DNA: TGTGCCAGCAGCCAGGGGACTAGCGGGGCAAACATTCAGTACTTC; J: TRBJ2-4; V: TRBV7-9; size: -; D: TRBD2
CDR3: CASSVGQNTGELFF; DNA: TGTGCCAGCAGCGTAGGACAAAACACCGGGGAGCTGTTTTTT; J: TRBJ2-2; V: TRBV9; size: -; D: -
CDR3: CASTGGGSNQPQHF; DNA: TGTGCCAGCACGGGAGGGGGAAGCAATCAGCCCCAGCATTTT; J: TRBJ1-5; V: TRBV2; size: -; D: -
CDR3: CASSYSYDTQYF; DNA: TGTGCCAGCAGCTACTCGTACGATACGCAGTATTTT; J: TRBJ2-3; V: TRBV13; size: -; D: -
CDR3: CASSLAGDTDTQYF; DNA: TGTGCTAGCAGCCTTGCAGGGGATACAGATACGCAGTATTTT; J: TRBJ2-3; V: TRBV7-7; size: -; D: -
CDR3: CASSPDYLNEQFF; DNA: TGTGCCAGCAGCCCGGACTATCTCAATGAGCAGTTCTTC; J: TRBJ2-1; V: TRBV6-6; size: -; D: -
CDR3: CASSSRDRVTGELFF; DNA: TGTGCCAGCAGCTCCCGGGACAGGGTCACCGGGGAGCTGTTTTTT; J: TRBJ2-2; V: TRBV7-9; size: -; D: TRBD1
CDR3: CASSIGQGVSNQPQHF; DNA: TGTGCCAGTAGTATAGGACAGGGGGTTAGCAATCAGCCCCAGCATTTT; J: TRBJ1-5; V: TRBV19; size: -; D: TRBD1
CDR3: CASSLSANTEAFF; DNA: TGCGCCAGCAGCCTCAGCGCCAACACTGAAGCTTTCTTT; J: TRBJ1-1; V: TRBV4-3; size: -; D: -
CDR3: CASSPTGVGSTIYF; DNA: TGTGCCAGCAGCCCGACAGGGGTGGGGAGCACCATATATTTT; J: TRBJ1-3; V: TRBV7-6; size: -; D: TRBD1
CDR3: CASSLFAWTGPWTNTGELFF; DNA: TGTGCCAGCAGCTTATTTGCTTGGACAGGGCCATGGACGAACACCGGGGAGCTGTTTTTT; J: TRBJ2-2; V: TRBV11-3; size: -; D: TRBD1
CDR3: CASSYSAGAHTDTQYF; DNA: TGTGCCAGCAGCTATAGCGCGGGGGCACACACAGATACGCAGTATTTT; J: TRBJ2-3; V: TRBV7-9; size: -; D: -
CDR3: CASTPRGAGANVLTF; DNA: TGTGCCAGCACCCCTCGGGGGGCTGGGGCCAACGTCCTGACTTTC; J: TRBJ2-6; V: TRBV7-9; size: -; D: TRBD2
CDR3: CASSQDGTIGYGYTF; DNA: TGTGCCAGCAGCCAAGACGGGACAATTGGCTATGGCTACACCTTC; J: TRBJ1-2; V: TRBV11-3; size: -; D: -
CDR3: CASRQRTERFIYGYTF; DNA: TGTGCCAGCAGACAACGGACAGAACGGTTCATCTATGGCTACACCTTC; J: TRBJ1-2; V: TRBV7-2; size: -; D: -
CDR3: CAISESKGFDTEAFF; DNA: TGTGCCATCAGTGAGTCGAAGGGGTTTGACACTGAAGCTTTCTTT; J: TRBJ1-1; V: TRBV10-3; size: few; D: -
CDR3: CATSRGQGAWAGYTF; DNA: TGTGCCACCAGCAGAGGTCAGGGGGCTTGGGCTGGCTACACCTTC; J: TRBJ1-2; V: TRBV15; size: -; D: TRBD1
CDR3: CASSWDRGQPQHF; DNA: TGTGCCAGCAGCTGGGACAGGGGGCAGCCCCAGCATTTT; J: TRBJ1-5; V: TRBV7-9; size: -; D: TRBD1
CDR3: CASSSGTGCLNTEAFF; DNA: TGTGCCAGCAGCTCCGGGACAGGGTGTTTGAACACTGAAGCTTTCTTT; J: TRBJ1-1; V: TRBV7-9; size: -; D: TRBD1
CDR3: CASRRTGGANNEQFF; DNA: TGTGCCAGCAGGCGGACCGGGGGGGCGAACAATGAGCAGTTCTTC; J: TRBJ2-1; V: TRBV5-4; size: -; D: TRBD2
CDR3: CASSVALRADDPTDTQYF; DNA: TGTGCCAGCAGCGTAGCGTTACGAGCGGATGATCCCACAGATACGCAGTATTTT; J: TRBJ2-3; V: TRBV9; size: -; D: -
CDR3: CASSYEGVGNTIYF; DNA: TGTGCCAGCAGTTACGAGGGGGTTGGAAACACCATATATTTT; J: TRBJ1-3; V: TRBV6-6; size: -; D: -
CDR3: CASTPGVNTEAFF; DNA: TGTGCCAGCACCCCAGGGGTAAACACTGAAGCTTTCTTT; J: TRBJ1-1; V: TRBV6-6; size: once; D: -
CDR3: CASSPNRGLHYEQYF; DNA: TGTGCCAGCAGCCCAAATAGGGGACTTCACTACGAGCAGTACTTC; J: TRBJ2-7; V: TRBV7-9; size: -; D: -
CDR3: CASSPLGTSGGYNEQFF; DNA: TGTGCCAGCTCACCACTGGGGACTAGCGGAGGCTACAATGAGCAGTTCTTC; J: TRBJ2-1; V: TRBV18; size: -; D: TRBD2